This entry lists 5 T cell receptor beta chains sequenced from one sample in a study of human T cells and chemical hapten exposure. TCRdb itself ran the RACE reads through MiXCR, one entry per CDR3 protein. The table has 80,000 to 95,000 distinct CDR3 sequences, around 10% seen once; the top ten hold less than 4.5%. The time point was: pre-sensitization, week 0. This sample's treatment: therapeutic diphenylcyclopropenone sensitization with weekly scalp DPC. The sequencing used whole blood, collected in connection with sensitization to the hapten diphenylcyclopropenone (DPC). The receptors were gathered from a woman in her 40s with alopecia areata. Some clones in this sample may be carry-over from other donors' samples.

The chain combines TRBV19 with TRBJ2-7, with a possible D match to TRBD2 (5 bases). The CDR3 loop spans 12 amino acids. V shed 5 bases and J shed 5 bases, with 10 bases lying between them. Per the germline V gene, CDR1 is LNHDA and CDR2 is SQIVND (reference sequence). Here the CDR3 reads CASSPLGDEQYF. The CDR3, as DNA: TGTGCCAGTAGTCCCCTCGGGGACGAGCAGTACTTC.

This clonotype came up a few times. The chain recombines TRBV7-3 with TRBJ2-2, with D uncertain. The CDR3 length is 12 residues. The germline V gene has CDR1 SGHTA and CDR2 FQGTGA. Deletions cut 5 bases from V and 4 bases from J, with 5 bases between. The CDR3 sequence: CASSPFTGELFF. The CDR3 coding sequence is TGTGCCAGCAGCCCTTTCACCGGGGAGCTGTTTTTT.

This clonotype was seen a handful of times. The chain carries TRBV6-2 or TRBV6-3 and TRBJ2-1, with 9 bases lining up with TRBD1. CDR1 is MNHEY, CDR2 SVGEGT, per germline. J gave up 3 bases and V 2 bases, and 5 bases lay outside the gene matches. The CDR3 has 16 residues. CDR3 sequence: CASSYGGQGHYNEQFF. The CDR3 coding sequence is TGTGCCAGCAGTTACGGGGGACAGGGCCACTACAATGAGCAGTTCTTC.

V gene TRBV5-1 combines with J gene TRBJ2-3; D may be TRBD1 (6 bases). Germline-derived CDR1 and CDR2 are SGHRS and YFSETQ. Trimming took 2 bases from V and 0 from J, leaving 13 bases between them. The CDR3 is 16 amino acids. The CDR3 reads CASSFEGVPSTDTQYF. The CDR3, as DNA: TGCGCCAGCAGCTTCGAGGGGGTCCCTAGCACAGATACGCAGTATTTT.

Worth noting for this clonotype: A much more abundant neighbour one base away suggests this may be a read error. The chain uses TRBV10-3 and TRBJ1-1, with 8 bases that match TRBD1. Trimming cost V 10 bases and J 4 bases; bases outside gene matches: 5. This CDR3 spans 12 amino acids. Germline CDR1 ENHRY, CDR2 SYGVKD. In nucleotides, the CDR3 is TGTGCCAACGGACAGGGAGGCACTGAAGCTTTCTTT. Residues: CANGQGGTEAFF.